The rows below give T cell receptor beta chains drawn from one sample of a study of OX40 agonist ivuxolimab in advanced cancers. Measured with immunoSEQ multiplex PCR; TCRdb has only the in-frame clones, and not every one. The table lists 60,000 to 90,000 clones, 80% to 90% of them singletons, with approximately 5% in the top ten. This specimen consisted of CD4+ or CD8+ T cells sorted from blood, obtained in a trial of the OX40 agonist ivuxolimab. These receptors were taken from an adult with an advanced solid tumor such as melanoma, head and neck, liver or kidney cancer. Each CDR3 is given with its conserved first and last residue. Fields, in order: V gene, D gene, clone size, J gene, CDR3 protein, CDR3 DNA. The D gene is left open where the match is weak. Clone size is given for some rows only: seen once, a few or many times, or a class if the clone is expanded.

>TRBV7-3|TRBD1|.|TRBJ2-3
CASSPGTGLQGDTQYF
TGTGCCAGCAGCCCAGGGACAGGGCTGCAGGGAGATACGCAGTATTTT
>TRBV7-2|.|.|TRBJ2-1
CASSPPTEHYYNEQFF
TGTGCCAGCAGCCCCCCGACAGAGCACTATTACAATGAGCAGTTCTTC
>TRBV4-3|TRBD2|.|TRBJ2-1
CASSQPSGGIHEQFF
TGCGCCAGCAGCCAACCTAGCGGGGGAATTCATGAGCAGTTCTTC
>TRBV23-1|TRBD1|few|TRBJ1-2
CASSQSGQANQGSGYGYTF
TGCGCCAGCAGTCAATCGGGACAGGCTAATCAGGGGTCTGGCTATGGCTACACCTTC
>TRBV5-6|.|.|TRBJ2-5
CASSLRGVETQYF
TGTGCCAGCAGCTTGCGAGGGGTGGAGACCCAGTACTTC
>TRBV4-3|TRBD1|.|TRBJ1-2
CASSPGQGARVYGYTF
TGCGCCAGCAGCCCCGGACAGGGGGCGCGGGTCTATGGCTACACCTTC
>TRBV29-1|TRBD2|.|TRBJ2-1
CSVVSVGEGEQFF
TGCAGCGTTGTTTCAGTTGGGGAGGGTGAGCAGTTCTTC
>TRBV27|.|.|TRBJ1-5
CASSAREGRQPQHF
TGTGCCAGCAGTGCAAGGGAAGGCAGGCAGCCCCAGCATTTT
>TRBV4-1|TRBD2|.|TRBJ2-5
CASSQERTSGRVLAKETQYF
TGCGCCAGCAGCCAAGAACGAACTAGCGGGAGGGTTCTCGCCAAAGAGACCCAGTACTTC
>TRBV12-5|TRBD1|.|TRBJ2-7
CASGLGAGTGGFEQYF
TGTGCTAGTGGTTTGGGTGCCGGGACAGGGGGATTTGAGCAGTACTTC
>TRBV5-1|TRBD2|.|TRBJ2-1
CASSLATSGDNEQFF
TGCGCCAGCAGCTTGGCGACTAGCGGGGACAATGAGCAGTTCTTC